This TCR beta chain was profiled in a study of blood T cell repertoires in COVID-19. About the study: The study drew acute and convalescent COVID-19 samples from the United States, Italy and Spain. PBMCs, B-cell-depleted T cells, or T cells were the source of the cDNA or gDNA that made up the material.

Per the authors' pipeline: Estimates of nucleated cell counts were drawn from the amplification of reference gene primers. Measured with immunoSEQ multiplex PCR; TCRdb has only the in-frame clones, and not every one. V and J calls and clone size come straight from that table; D and trimming were deduced from the DNA. The table includes 84,000 or so clones, roughly 73% detected once. This clone was detected a few times. The sequencing input was peripheral blood. The sequence was collected from a human donor in a cohort sampled during active COVID-19.

The chain's CDR3 is CASSTQGRGTEAFF. The CDR3, as DNA: TGTGCCAGCAGCACACAGGGGAGAGGCACTGAAGCTTTCTTT. V gene TRBV13 combines with J gene TRBJ1-1, with 7 positions matching TRBD1. The CDR3 is 14 residues long. With V trimmed by 5 bases and J by 4 bases, 7 bases remained unmatched. Germline loops: CDR1 PRHDT, CDR2 FYEKMQ (reference sequence).